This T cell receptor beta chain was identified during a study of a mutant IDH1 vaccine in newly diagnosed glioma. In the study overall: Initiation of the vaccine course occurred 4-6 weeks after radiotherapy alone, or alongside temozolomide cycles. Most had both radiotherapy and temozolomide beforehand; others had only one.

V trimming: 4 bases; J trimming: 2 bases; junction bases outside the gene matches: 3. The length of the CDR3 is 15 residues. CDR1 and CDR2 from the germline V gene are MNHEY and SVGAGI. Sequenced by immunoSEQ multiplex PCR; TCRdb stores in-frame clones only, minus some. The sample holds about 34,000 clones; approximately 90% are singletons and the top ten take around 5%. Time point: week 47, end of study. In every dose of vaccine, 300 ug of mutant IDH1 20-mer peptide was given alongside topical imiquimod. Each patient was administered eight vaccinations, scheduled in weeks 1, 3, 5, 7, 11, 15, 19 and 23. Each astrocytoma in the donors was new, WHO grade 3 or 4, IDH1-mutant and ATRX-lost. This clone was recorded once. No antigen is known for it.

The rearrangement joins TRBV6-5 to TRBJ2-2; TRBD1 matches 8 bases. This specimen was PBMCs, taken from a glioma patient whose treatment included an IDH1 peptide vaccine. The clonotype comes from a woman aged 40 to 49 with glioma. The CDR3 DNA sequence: TGTGCCAGCAGTTCCGGACAGGGAAACACCGGGGAGCTGTTTTTT. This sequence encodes CASSSGQGNTGELFF.